This T cell receptor beta chain came from a study of early T cells in non-severe SARS-CoV-2 infection. Study-level information: The authors sequenced bulk RNA from unsorted whole blood, leaving chains unpaired.

The germline CDR1 and CDR2 sequences are SGDLS and YYNGEE. V lost 4 bases and J lost 0, with 10 bases in between. CDR3 length equals 15 residues. Comments on this clonotype: As yet, its antigen is unknown.

The study's findings and limits: VDJdb matches were skewed toward anti-spike CD8 T cell responses.

Unique molecular identifiers were attached to individual cDNA molecules. TCRdb passed the 5' RACE reads through MiXCR, listing each CDR3 protein once. The repertoire holds around 70,000 distinct CDR3 sequences, with over 8% as singletons. The gene calls are TRBV9 and TRBJ1-4; D not certain. Source material: whole blood. The sequence came from an adult who was a healthcare worker with PCR-confirmed SARS-CoV-2 infection or an uninfected control (not recorded which). CDR3 protein: CASSLTPATNEKLFF. The CDR3 bases are TGTGCCAGCAGCTTAACACCAGCAACTAATGAAAAACTGTTTTTT.